This T cell receptor (beta chain) emerged from a study of T cell repertoires in cytomegalovirus infection. Whole-study context: Researchers turned to recently identified HLA-C-restricted CMV epitopes as well as well-studied HLA-B-restricted ones. Through public TCR beta signatures, both CMV infection and matching HLA type were indicated. The study's findings and limits: Carriage of CMV together with the relevant HLA was identifiable through cumulative public TCR beta family frequency. Predominance within the ex vivo response was attributable to HLA-C-restricted CMV-specific TCR beta clonotypes.

CDR3 length: 16 amino acids. Trimming took 3 bases from V and 7 from J, leaving 21 bases between them. Germline lookup yields CDR1 SGHVS and CDR2 FNYEAQ. TCRdb independently ran MiXCR on the reads; one entry per CDR3 protein. The data contain about 770,000 distinct CDR3 sequences, just under 30% of them singletons. This clonotype has a count of ten or more. The target antigen is unknown. The receptor comes from a human donor in good health (CMV status not recorded). Some clones in this sample may be carry-over from other donors' samples. The rearrangement joins TRBV7-6 to TRBJ1-2; possibly TRBD1 for D (6 bases). The sample in question was cultured CD8+ T cells from PBMCs, obtained from culture after CMV antigen stimulation. DNA of the CDR3: TGTGCCAGCAGCTTCTCGACCGGGACACCAGGAGGTGGCTACACCTTC. It yields the protein CASSFSTGTPGGGYTF.